The 10 T cell receptor beta chains listed next were all sequenced from one sample in a study of shared clonotypes between healthy human individuals. CD8 cells regarded as naive lacked CD45RO, were positively chosen for CCR7, and omitted terminally differentiated effector memory CD45RA+ cells. Assay: immunoSEQ multiplex PCR; the TCRdb copy retains only in-frame clones and omits some. The sample yields roughly 2,000,000 clones, about 94% seen once. The sample taken for sequencing was naive CD8+ T cells from PBMCs. The source is a man younger than 35 in good health. Some clones in this sample may be carry-over from other donors' samples.

The CDR3 nucleotides are TGCAGCGTGGGACCGGGACACCCCGTCTACGAGCAGTACTTC. Its protein product is CSVGPGHPVYEQYF. This sequence joins TRBV29-1 and TRBJ2-7; tentatively, D is TRBD1 (6 bases). CDR3 size: 14 residues. V was cut by 6 bases and J by 3 bases, with 18 bases left in between. Germline V gene data show CDR1 as SQVTM and CDR2 as ANQGSEA.

The chain uses TRBV27 and TRBJ2-1; 8 nucleotides align to TRBD1. The trim removed 1 base at V and 4 bases at J, leaving 6 bases unmatched. CDR1 and CDR2 (germline): MNHEY, SMNVEV (reference sequence). The CDR3 extends over 16 amino acids. CDR3 in amino acids: CASSLFGQGAYNEQFF. CDR3 nucleotide sequence: TGTGCCAGCAGTTTATTCGGGCAGGGGGCTTACAATGAGCAGTTCTTC.

The sample holds one count of this clone. The chain combines TRBV27 with TRBJ2-3, with 13 bases fitting TRBD2. The germline gives CDR1 MNHEY, CDR2 SMNVEV (reference sequence). This CDR3 is 18 amino acids long. V shed 5 bases, J shed 6 bases, and the junction held 14 bases outside the gene matches. In DNA form, the CDR3 reads TGTGCCAGCAGTAATGGACTAGCGGGAGCAATCAGGTTGGATACGCAGTATTTT. Amino acid sequence: CASSNGLAGAIRLDTQYF.

V is TRBV7-3 and J is TRBJ2-3; D is perhaps TRBD2 (6 bases). The length of the CDR3 is 17 residues. Trimming left V 5 bases short and J 0 bases short, with 18 bases between. Germline V gene sequence: CDR1 SGHTA, CDR2 FQGTGA. CDR3 coding DNA: TGTGCCAGCAGCCTCACCCCTAGCGCGGCTAGCACAGATACGCAGTATTTT. It encodes CASSLTPSAASTDTQYF.

The chain carries TRBV10-2 and TRBJ1-2; tentatively, D is TRBD1 (6 bases). Germline V CDR1 and CDR2: WSHSY, SAAADI. V was cut by 6 bases and J by 8 bases, with 10 bases left in between. This CDR3 contains 11 residues. The CDR3: CASRGGLGYTF. CDR3 nucleotide sequence: TGCGCCAGCAGGGGGGGGCTCGGCTACACCTTC.

The chain links TRBV27 to TRBJ2-7; D is tentatively TRBD1 or TRBD2 (5 bases each). CDR1 and CDR2 (germline): MNHEY, SMNVEV (reference sequence). This CDR3 is 12 amino acids long. V shed 8 bases and J shed 2 bases, with 10 bases lying between them. CDR3 in DNA: TGTGCCAGCCGGGACGTGACCTACGAGCAGTACTTC. It encodes CASRDVTYEQYF.

CDR3 bases: TGCGCCAGCAGCCAAGATCTTTCTTTAGGGGAAGAGCAGTACTTC. Its protein is CASSQDLSLGEEQYF. The chain joins TRBV4-3 to TRBJ2-7, with a weak D call TRBD1 (5 bases). Trimming cost V 0 bases and J 7 bases, with 16 bases left between them. This CDR3 is built from 15 residues. CDR1 is LGHNA and CDR2 is YSLEER in the germline V gene.

This clone has just one count. The chain has TRBV5-5 and TRBJ1-5; TRBD1 matches at 7 bases. The germline V gene has CDR1 SGHKS and CDR2 YYEKEE (reference sequence). This CDR3 has 14 amino acids. With 5 bases clipped from V and 5 bases from J, the junction kept 7 bases outside the gene matches. The CDR3 loop reads CASSHRGSYQPQHF. CDR3 nucleotides: TGTGCCAGCAGTCACAGGGGCAGCTATCAGCCCCAGCATTTT.

The chain uses TRBV14 and TRBJ2-7, with D possibly being TRBD1 or TRBD2 (5 bases each). Trimming removed 2 bases from V and 1 base from J, with 15 bases in between. The germline CDR1 and CDR2 sequences are SGHDN and FVKESK. The CDR3 has 16 amino acids. CDR3 loop: CASSQRAGAYSYEQYF. As DNA, the CDR3 is TGTGCCAGCAGCCAACGGGCCGGGGCGTATTCCTACGAGCAGTACTTC.

The rearrangement links TRBV30 to TRBJ2-7; D might be TRBD1 or TRBD2, each matching 5 bases. Germline CDR1 GTSNPN, CDR2 SVGIG (reference sequence). V gave up 3 bases and J gave up 6 bases, with 24 bases separating them. This CDR3 has 16 residues. The CDR3 nucleotides are TGTGCCTGGAGGGAAGCCCCAGTTGGACTGCAGGGCGAGCAGTACTTC. This translates into CAWREAPVGLQGEQYF.